This T cell receptor beta chain was obtained from a study of Graves' ophthalmopathy and Graves' hyperthyroidism. Study-wide points: Most clonotypes expanded in thyroid above 0.001 frequency were present in blood too. Discriminating ophthalmopathy from stable hyperthyroidism, a 13-signature model attained a sensitivity of about 88% and a specificity of just under 84%.

As for this clonotype: The antigen is undetermined.

Amplified TCR beta CDR3 regions were obtained using RNA transcripts as template. HTBI primers served in a first-round RT-PCR, which a second-round multiplex PCR followed. Using its own MiXCR run on the multiplex PCR reads, TCRdb lists one record per CDR3 protein. The sample gives around 1,000,000 distinct CDR3 sequences, approximately 35% of which show up once; approximately 12% is in the top ten. Sequenced input: peripheral blood or thyroid tissue (not recorded which). The source of this sequence is an adult man with Graves' hyperthyroidism.

In DNA form, the CDR3 reads TGTGCAAGCCGCCAAGAGGGTAAGGACATGAACACTGAAGCTTTCTTT. This codes for CASRQEGKDMNTEAFF. V usage is TRBV14 and J usage is TRBJ1-1; tentative D call: TRBD1 (5 bases). The CDR3 has 16 amino acids. The germline gives CDR1 SGHDN, CDR2 FVKESK.